These 25 T cell receptor beta chains were sequenced from one sample in a study of T cells in Graves' hyperthyroidism and ophthalmopathy. Regions amplified from RNA transcripts were the TCR beta CDR3 regions. The primer set for the first-round RT-PCR of the TCR CDR3 was HTBI. MiXCR was run by TCRdb on the multiplex PCR reads, yielding one entry per CDR3 protein. This table has some 550,000 distinct CDR3 sequences, about 16% appearing once. Sequencing input: blood. The receptor source for this set is a woman aged 40 to 50 with Graves' ophthalmopathy.

This clonotype came up many times. J is TRBJ2-3 and V is TRBV18; maybe TRBD2 (6 bases). Trimming took 4 bases from V and 2 from J, leaving 10 bases between them. The CDR3 sequence is 14 residues long. Germline V gene data show CDR1 as KGHSH and CDR2 as LQKENI. The CDR3 loop reads CASSRGGITDTQYF. The CDR3 coding sequence is TGTGCCAGCTCACGGGGAGGCATCACAGATACGCAGTATTTT.

This clonotype was seen ten or more times. J is TRBJ2-1 and V is TRBV29-1; the D gene is possibly TRBD2 (5 bases). This CDR3 spans 14 amino acids. Germline CDR1 SQVTM, CDR2 ANQGSEA. Between the trimmed V and J ends, which lost 2 bases and 5 bases, there was a span of 13 bases. The CDR3 bases are TGCAGCGTTGAATTGCAGCGGAACCACAATGAGCAGTTCTTC. Translating it yields CSVELQRNHNEQFF.

The V call is TRBV19, the J call TRBJ2-3; the D gene is possibly TRBD2 (5 bases). The CDR3 is made up of 16 amino acids. The V and J ends lost 5 bases and 0 bases respectively, with 15 bases between them. Germline V gene lookup returns CDR1 LNHDA and CDR2 SQIVND (reference sequence). The chain's CDR3 is CASSPLPGRSTDTQYF. The CDR3 region has the DNA TGTGCCAGTAGTCCCCTCCCGGGAAGAAGCACAGATACGCAGTATTTT.

This clonotype was seen ten or more times. The chain links TRBV7-2 to TRBJ2-3; D unresolved. CDR1 and CDR2 (germline): SGHTA, FQGNSA. The germline V and J ends were trimmed by 5 bases and 6 bases, with 9 bases remaining between them. The CDR3 is 12 amino acids. The CDR3 DNA follows: TGTGCCAGCAGCCCCCCACTTGATACGCAGTATTTT. It yields the protein CASSPPLDTQYF.

In this sample, this clonotype turned up many times. The chain couples TRBV2 to TRBJ2-5, with D possibly TRBD2 on 5 matching bases. Germline CDR1 and CDR2: SNHLY and FYNNEI. This CDR3 has 16 residues. Trimming shortened V by 3 bases and J by 5 bases, and 19 bases separated the two germline ends. The CDR3 DNA reads TGTGCCAGCAGTGACTGGGTTAGCGCCTCTGGTGAGACCCAGTACTTC. It yields the protein CASSDWVSASGETQYF.

This clonotype appeared a few times. The V call is TRBV9, the J call TRBJ2-1, with 9 bases that match TRBD1. The V segment lost 0 bases and the J segment 3 bases; nucleotides outside the gene matches: 13. This CDR3 comprises 19 residues. From germline, CDR1 is SGDLS and CDR2 YYNGEE. CDR3 residues: CASSVALPGQGVYYNEQFF. The CDR3 DNA follows: TGTGCCAGCAGCGTAGCCCTCCCGGGACAGGGAGTGTACTACAATGAGCAGTTCTTC.

This clonotype was picked up many times. The chain employs TRBV18 and TRBJ2-1, with a possible D match to TRBD1 (6 bases). CDR1 KGHSH and CDR2 LQKENI come from the germline V gene. This CDR3 is built from 13 residues. Trimming took 6 bases from V and 12 from J, leaving 18 bases between them. The CDR3 region is CASSSDQGIGQFF. Here the CDR3 DNA reads TGTGCCAGCTCTTCCGATCAGGGGATAGGGCAGTTCTTC.

This clonotype was counted many times. V gene TRBV20-1 combines with J gene TRBJ2-3; D gene unclear. Per the germline V gene, CDR1 is DFQATT and CDR2 is SNEGSKA (reference sequence). V was pared by 2 bases and J by 6 bases, with 9 bases between. The CDR3 spans 12 residues. CDR3 nucleotides: TGCAGTGCTAGACGGCCGGATGATACGCAGTATTTT. As protein: CSARRPDDTQYF.

This clonotype has ten or more counts. This sequence joins TRBV3-1 and TRBJ1-1, with 7 bases matching TRBD1. CDR3 length: 14 residues. The V gene's germline CDR1 is LGHDT and CDR2 YNNKEL (reference sequence). V lost 4 bases to trimming and J lost 5 bases; unmatched junction nucleotides: 7. In nucleotides, the CDR3 is TGTGCCAGCAGCCGGGCAGGGGGGTGGACTGAAGCTTTCTTT. Residues: CASSRAGGWTEAFF.

In nucleotides, the CDR3 is TGTGCCAGCAAACCAGGGATTAGCAATCAGCCCCAGCATTTT. Translation: CASKPGISNQPQHF. The J gene is TRBJ1-5, the V gene TRBV2, with a tentative D call TRBD1 (5 bases). The germline V and J ends were trimmed by 7 bases and 0 bases, with 10 bases remaining between them. This CDR3 region has 14 residues. Germline V CDR1 and CDR2: SNHLY, FYNNEI.

The chain joins TRBV19 to TRBJ1-2, with TRBD1 as a possible D gene (5 bases). Trimming took 5 bases from V and 4 from J, leaving 11 bases between them. The germline V gene has CDR1 LNHDA and CDR2 SQIVND (reference sequence). The CDR3 totals 13 residues. The CDR3 reads CASSGGDGYGYTF. The CDR3 DNA sequence: TGTGCCAGTAGTGGAGGGGACGGCTATGGCTACACCTTC.

Only a few counts were recorded for this clonotype. This rearrangement joins TRBV5-1 to TRBJ2-3, with TRBD2 identical over 7 bases. CDR3 length equals 16 residues. CDR1 is SGHRS, CDR2 YFSETQ, per germline. After removal of 0 bases from V and 4 bases from J, the junction contained 8 bases not matched to a gene. The CDR3 nucleotides are TGCGCCAGCAGCTTGGGGGACTACCCAAGTCCAGATACGCAGTATTTT. Protein product: CASSLGDYPSPDTQYF.

This clonotype was seen repeatedly, ten times or more. The chain employs TRBV20-1 and TRBJ2-1; TRBD1 might be the D (8 bases). V lost 3 bases to trimming and J lost 7 bases, with 25 bases between them. The CDR3 is 17 residues long. In germline, CDR1 is DFQATT, CDR2 SNEGSKA (reference sequence). The CDR3 loop reads CSASLSGQGGWWNEQFF. Written as DNA, the CDR3 is TGCAGTGCTAGCCTCAGCGGACAGGGAGGGTGGTGGAATGAGCAGTTCTTC.

The sample holds many counts of this clonotype. The V call is TRBV12-3 or TRBV12-4, the J call TRBJ2-5; 10 bases agree with TRBD1. The V and J ends lost 6 bases and 7 bases, in that order; junction bases with no gene match: 14. The length of the CDR3 is 16 residues. This chain's CDR3 is CASSHTAGTGERTQYF. CDR3 bases: TGTGCCAGCAGCCATACAGCCGGGACAGGGGAGAGGACCCAGTACTTC.

This clonotype was picked up many times. The chain couples TRBV12-3 or TRBV12-4 to TRBJ2-5; D not resolved. There are 13 residues in the CDR3. V lost 6 bases, J lost 0 bases, and 8 bases lay in between. The CDR3 protein is CASSWTDQETQYF. The CDR3 nucleotides are TGTGCCAGCAGCTGGACGGACCAAGAGACCCAGTACTTC.

V usage is TRBV5-1 and J usage is TRBJ2-7; the D gene could be TRBD1 or TRBD2 (5 bases each). The germline V and J ends were trimmed by 4 bases and 1 base, with 12 bases remaining between them. The germline gives CDR1 SGHRS, CDR2 YFSETQ. This CDR3 is 14 amino acids long. The CDR3 spells CASSGLGDSYEQYF. CDR3 nucleotides: TGCGCCAGCAGCGGCCTGGGGGATTCCTACGAGCAGTACTTC.

This clonotype was picked up a small number of times. Compared with germline, one end of the junction differs, possibly owing to a read error. The chain uses TRBV20-1 and TRBJ1-6, with D possibly being TRBD1 (6 bases). The germline V gene has CDR1 DFQATT and CDR2 SNEGSKA (reference sequence). This CDR3 has 14 amino acids. CDR3 amino acids: CSAGQSSNNSPLHF. CDR3 nucleotides: TGCAGTGCCGGACAGTCCTCCAATAATTCACCCCTCCACTTT.

The chain recombines TRBV11-3 with TRBJ2-2; D is undetermined. The ends were cut back, 5 bases at V and 8 bases at J, with 21 bases in the middle. The CDR3 loop spans 16 amino acids. Germline values: CDR1 SGHNT, CDR2 YENEEA. The CDR3 nucleotides are TGTGCCAGCAGCGCGGACCCCGGTGTACCTATGGGGGAGCTGTTTTTT. It is translated as CASSADPGVPMGELFF.

The chain has TRBV12-3 or TRBV12-4 and TRBJ2-7; D gene ambiguous. This CDR3 spans 11 amino acids. Trimming removed 3 bases from V and 6 bases from J, with 6 bases in between. The CDR3 DNA follows: TGTGCCAGCAGTTTTTACGGCGAGCAGTACTTC. Translated, it gives CASSFYGEQYF.

The chain joins TRBV7-3 to TRBJ2-1; D is possibly TRBD2 (6 bases). This CDR3 has 14 amino acids. V lost 0 bases and J 7 bases, leaving 10 bases between the germline ends. The V gene's germline CDR1 is SGHTA and CDR2 FQGTGA. The CDR3 reads CASSLTLATNEQFF. The CDR3 nucleotides are TGTGCCAGCAGCTTAACGCTAGCGACGAATGAGCAGTTCTTC.

This clonotype was seen ten or more times. The rearrangement joins TRBV27 to TRBJ2-7; TRBD2 matches 9 bases. From germline, CDR1 is MNHEY and CDR2 SMNVEV (reference sequence). The CDR3 runs 15 residues. Unmatched junction bases numbered 8, after V lost 5 bases and J lost 3 bases. The CDR3 coding sequence is TGTGCCAGCAGTGCCCTTAGCGGGAGTATCTACGAGCAGTACTTC. This translates into CASSALSGSIYEQYF.

Concerning this clonotype itself: Since a much larger clone is just one base distant, this may be a read error. This chain links TRBV2 with TRBJ2-3; D not resolved. Germline-derived CDR1 and CDR2 are SNHLY and FYNNEI. The CDR3 is 11 amino acids. Trimming left V 5 bases short and J 11 bases short, with 11 bases between. The CDR3 DNA is TGTGCCAGCAGTAAGGGCACCGTGCAGTATTTT. This encodes CASSKGTVQYF.

As to this clonotype: A much larger clone lies a single base off, so this may be a read error. V usage is TRBV20-1 and J usage is TRBJ1-5, with D uncertain. There are 12 residues in the CDR3. Germline V gene lookup returns CDR1 DFQATT and CDR2 SNEGSKA (reference sequence). This CDR3 reads CSAGESGKPQHF. In nucleotides, the CDR3 is TGCAGTGCTGGAGAATCGGGGAAGCCCCAGCATTTT.

In this sample, this clonotype turned up a few times. The V and J genes are TRBV6-1 and TRBJ2-1, with D tentatively TRBD2 (5 bases). Trimming took off 2 bases at V and 13 bases at J, with 18 bases between the two ends. Germline-derived CDR1 and CDR2 are MNHNS and SASEGT. The CDR3 length is 14 residues. Written as DNA, the CDR3 is TGTGCCAGCAGTGAACATGATAACCGGGGAAAACAGTTCTTC. This encodes CASSEHDNRGKQFF.

The V gene is TRBV6-1, the J gene TRBJ1-6, with 8 bases matching TRBD1. The CDR3 runs to 15 residues. Germline trimming cut 6 bases from V and 6 bases from J; bases unmatched to any gene: 7. Germline V lookup: CDR1 MNHNS, CDR2 SASEGT. The CDR3 nucleotides read TGTGCCAGCAGGGACAGGGCCCTAGGTAATTCACCCCTCCACTTT. This translates into CASRDRALGNSPLHF.